This TCR beta chain was sequenced for a study of blood T cell repertoires in COVID-19. The wider study: The samples span acute and convalescent COVID-19 from the United States, Italy and Spain. The analysed material was cDNA or gDNA that came from T cells, B-cell-depleted T cells, or PBMCs.

In the study's own analysis: Reference gene primer amplification gave nucleated cell count estimates. TCRdb's copy holds only in-frame clones and misses some; the assay was immunoSEQ multiplex PCR. The DNA was the basis for D and trimming; V, J and clone size are from that table. The data contain roughly 160,000 clones, around 83% of them singletons. The CDR3 spans 13 residues. Germline assignment: CDR1 WSHSY and CDR2 SAAADI. V lost 4 bases and J lost 10, with 14 bases in between. The sequence was obtained from a man aged 18-30 years with acute or convalescent COVID-19. Sequencing was done on a sample of peripheral blood. The rearrangement joins TRBV10-2 to TRBJ2-1; a possible D gene is TRBD2 (6 bases). The CDR3: CASSVDSRGEQFF. Here the CDR3 DNA reads TGCGCCAGCAGTGTTGATTCCCGGGGGGAGCAGTTCTTC.